The 11 T cell receptor beta chains listed next were all sequenced from one sample in a study of blood T cell repertoires in COVID-19. Sequencing was performed with immunoSEQ multiplex PCR; in TCRdb, only in-frame clones are kept and a portion is missing. The sample lists some 180,000 clones; around 80% were seen once. Material: PBMCs or T cells enriched from blood (not recorded which). The receptors derive from a man aged 60 to 75 who had been exposed to COVID-19.

This clone showed up just once. The chain carries TRBV4-3 and TRBJ2-7; 8 bases agree with TRBD1. V trimming: 0 bases; J trimming: 5 bases; junction bases outside the gene matches: 6. CDR3 length: 15 amino acids. CDR1 and CDR2 (germline): LGHNA, YSLEER. The chain's CDR3 is CASSQDLDRDHEQYF. DNA for the CDR3: TGCGCCAGCAGCCAAGATCTGGACAGGGATCACGAGCAGTACTTC.

The chain carries TRBV28 and TRBJ2-7; D unclear. Germline CDR1 reads MDHEN; CDR2 reads SYDVKM. The CDR3 extends over 13 amino acids. The CDR3: CATSTGSSYEQYF. The CDR3 DNA follows: TGTGCTACGTCCACCGGTAGCTCCTACGAGCAGTACTTC.

The count of this clone is one. The V and J genes are TRBV7-2 and TRBJ1-2; TRBD1 is a possible D gene (5 bases). Germline CDR1 and CDR2: SGHTA and FQGNSA. V lost 5 bases and J lost 7, with 11 bases in between. CDR3 size: 12 residues. The CDR3 here is CASSGGSRGYTF. For the CDR3, the DNA is TGTGCCAGCAGCGGGGGGAGCCGTGGCTACACCTTC.

The V gene is TRBV5-4, the J gene TRBJ2-1; possible D gene TRBD2, 6 bases. Between the trimmed V and J ends, which lost 1 base and 7 bases, there was a span of 15 bases. The CDR3 runs 15 residues. CDR1 is SGHNT, CDR2 YYREEE, per germline (reference sequence). The DNA of the CDR3 is TGTGCCAGCAGCTTGAGTAGCGGAAAACCGAATGAGCAGTTCTTC. This codes for CASSLSSGKPNEQFF.

The chain carries TRBV5-4 and TRBJ2-3; D perhaps matches TRBD2 (5 bases). The CDR3 sequence is 14 residues long. The V gene's germline CDR1 is SGHNT and CDR2 YYREEE (reference sequence). The V end was cut by 2 bases, the J end by 4 bases, with 11 bases between. The CDR3 loop reads CASSFGLSADTQYF. The CDR3 DNA sequence: TGTGCCAGCAGCTTTGGACTGTCGGCAGATACGCAGTATTTT.

This clone occurred once. J is TRBJ2-6 and V is TRBV4-2; 9 bases map to TRBD2. Germline trimming cut 0 bases from V and 2 bases from J; bases unmatched to any gene: 8. This CDR3 has 19 residues. CDR1 is LGHNA and CDR2 is YNFKEQ in the germline V gene. The DNA for the CDR3 is TGTGCCAGCAGCCAAGATGTGGTAGCGGGAGATACTGGGGCCAACGTCCTGACTTTC. Amino acid sequence: CASSQDVVAGDTGANVLTF.

V usage is TRBV5-4 and J usage is TRBJ2-5, with 7 bases identical to TRBD2. The CDR3 consists of 15 residues. Germline CDR1 and CDR2: SGHNT and YYREEE (reference sequence). The V segment lost 4 bases and the J segment 1 base; nucleotides outside the gene matches: 7. CDR3 nucleotide sequence: TGTGCCAGCAGCCGTGAACTAGCGCCCCAAGAGACCCAGTACTTC. Encoded protein: CASSRELAPQETQYF.

This clone was seen once. The chain combines TRBV5-5 with TRBJ2-7; D is unresolved. The CDR3 runs to 15 residues. Trimming removed 0 bases at V and 1 base at J, with 11 bases between. Germline CDR1 is SGHKS and CDR2 is YYEKEE (reference sequence). CDR3 DNA sequence: TGTGCCAGCAGCTTGGTGGCAGTCCCTTCCTACGAGCAGTACTTC. This translates into CASSLVAVPSYEQYF.

J is TRBJ1-2 and V is TRBV7-8; D is unclear. V was trimmed by 1 base and J by 4 bases, leaving 16 bases between them. CDR1 and CDR2 from the germline V gene are SGHVS and FQNEAQ. There are 16 residues in the CDR3. The CDR3 region is CASSLGRTPDLYGYTF. In DNA form, the CDR3 reads TGTGCCAGCAGCTTAGGTCGGACTCCGGATCTCTATGGCTACACCTTC.

Only one count was recorded for this clone. The gene calls are TRBV30 and TRBJ2-1; D is possibly TRBD2 (5 bases). The CDR3 extends over 15 amino acids. V was trimmed by 3 bases and J by 2 bases, leaving 14 bases between them. Per germline, CDR1 GTSNPN and CDR2 SVGIG (reference sequence). The chain's CDR3 is CAWRRAANTYNEQFF. The CDR3 DNA sequence: TGTGCCTGGAGACGAGCGGCAAACACCTACAATGAGCAGTTCTTC.

The chain is built from TRBV11-3 and TRBJ2-3; the D gene is possibly TRBD1 (6 bases). The CDR3 consists of 14 residues. Germline V CDR1 and CDR2: SGHNT, YENEEA. Trimming took 3 bases from V and 0 from J, leaving 7 bases between them. CDR3 DNA sequence: TGTGCCAGCAGCTTGGGACACAGCACAGATACGCAGTATTTT. It yields the protein CASSLGHSTDTQYF.